This TCR beta chain was recorded in a study of cytomegalovirus exposure and HLA in healthy donors. This clone was found a few times. Primers: 60 Vbeta forward and 13 Jbeta reverse. Profiling relied on immunoSEQ multiplex PCR, and the TCRdb table lists in-frame clones only, not all of them. The table lists 90,000 to 120,000 clones, 70% to 85% of them singletons. Sequenced material: PBMCs. The sequence was collected from a male donor in good health and CMV-seronegative.

DNA for the CDR3: TGTGCCAGCAGCTCAGCGCTAGCGGGAGAGTACGAGCAGTACTTC. It translates to CASSSALAGEYEQYF. The chain joins TRBV7-6 to TRBJ2-7; 10 bases are a match to TRBD2. J gave up 4 bases and V 4 bases, and 7 bases lay outside the gene matches. The germline CDR1 and CDR2 sequences are SGHVS and FNYEAQ. The CDR3 runs to 15 residues.